Below, one T cell receptor (beta chain) is given with its context. This clonotype was recorded a few times. Its antigen remains undetermined. No much larger clone exists at a distance of one base, and base qualities are not known. This specimen's treatment or condition label, per the study, means: live attenuated yellow fever vaccine strain. At every blood-draw timepoint, two biological replicates of bulk PBMCs were collected. A standard Ficoll-Paque protocol was used to isolate PBMCs from peripheral blood. TriZol was used to extract RNA from bulk PBMCs, CD4 and CD8 fractions, and dextramer-positive and dextramer-negative fractions. From the cysteine through the phenylalanine, the CDR3 covers 15 amino acids. The entry retains the CDR3 DNA only, 45 bases that are in frame from base 1. CDR1 and CDR2 are drawn from the germline V gene (reference sequence): LNHDA, SQIVND. V lost 5 bases and J lost 5 bases; the stretch between them is 18 bases long.

The sample originates from a study of T cells after yellow fever vaccination (dated by TCRdb to the late 2010s). Turning to the overall study: The SMART-Seq v4 Ultra Low Input RNA kit was used to prepare libraries from fractions with low cell numbers. To follow T-cell clones before and after both primary and booster YFV17D yellow fever vaccination, bulk TCR alpha and beta repertoires underwent longitudinal sequencing. Two healthy male donors, one aged 18 to 30 and one aged 30 to 40 years, were included in the cohort. Blood was drawn at multiple timepoints before and after primary and secondary immunization, with bulk PBMC replicates and cell subsets isolated.

TCR cDNA was synthesized by 5'RACE template switching, through which a universal primer site and unique molecular identifiers were introduced. Priming of cDNA synthesis was performed from both the TCR alpha and TCR beta constant segments. Two PCR steps were used to amplify libraries, with sample barcodes and sequencing adapters being added in the second step. Sequencing of libraries was performed on Illumina HiSeq 2500 (2x100 bp) or NovaSeq (2x150 bp). Per the original workflow: MIGEC was used to demultiplex reads and collapse the reads into UMI consensus sequences, and MiXCR was used for V(D)J alignment. Using edgeR on replicate PBMC samples, clonotypes were called vaccine-responding if FDR was below 0.01 and the log2 fold change was above 5 up to day 15. Bulk clonotypes were assigned CD4 or CD8 identity according to which sequenced CD4 or CD8 repertoire held them at higher abundance. TCRdb trimmed public reads at Q25 via fastp, called clones via MiXCR and kept in-frame beta chains. Each entry is one CDR3 protein sequence, shown with its most common DNA and genes. These V and J calls originate from TCRdb's pipeline instead of the authors' own analysis. Here the sample has more than 300,000 distinct CDR3 sequences; around 7% occur a single time. The ten largest clones capture around 17% of the sample.

What the study reported, not specific to this receptor: The secondary T-cell response was found to be weaker but faster than the primary response, with a peak reached on day 5 rather than on day 15. FACS-sorted repertoires could contain abundant contaminating clonotypes from the bulk population, so computational filtering was required. A small fraction of clonotypes showed up in both the CD4 and CD8 compartments, probably as a result of convergent recombination. The study included only a couple of donors, which limits how far the findings can be generalized. Most clones expanded after primary vaccination were re-detected after the booster (96% of CD4 and around nine tenths of CD8), suggesting broad memory maintenance.

The V gene is TRBV19 and the J gene is TRBJ2-5, and TRBD1 may be the D gene, going by 6 matching bases. This TCR came from a man aged 18-30 years who received the YFV17D yellow fever vaccine. Sample: PBMCs, taken about 41 days after the first yellow fever vaccination. The nucleotide sequence reads TGTGCCAGTAGTGCGCAACAGGGAGTCGATGAGACCCAGTACTTC. Its translation reads: CASSAQQGVDETQYF.